This entry lists 15 T cell receptor beta chains sequenced from one sample in a study of breast tumors, draining lymph nodes, adjacent tissues. TCRdb analysed the multiplex PCR reads with MiXCR anew, one entry per CDR3 protein. The data show around 230,000 distinct CDR3 sequences, 30% to 35% seen once. Axillary draining lymph nodes of breast cancer patients supplied the node samples. Sample: axillary lymph node tissue. The source is a female donor with breast cancer. Some clones in this sample may be carry-over from other donors' samples.

The J gene is TRBJ2-3, the V gene TRBV7-9; 9 nucleotides match TRBD2. With 6 bases clipped from V and 6 bases from J, the junction kept 7 bases outside the gene matches. The germline CDR1 and CDR2 sequences are SEHNR and FQNEAQ (reference sequence). This CDR3 region has 14 residues. CDR3 sequence reads: CASRAPSGTDTQYF. In nucleotides, the CDR3 is TGTGCCAGCAGGGCCCCTAGCGGGACGGATACGCAGTATTTT.

This clonotype was picked up many times. The rearrangement uses TRBV6-6 and TRBJ1-5, with D perhaps matching TRBD1 (6 bases). Germline loops: CDR1 MNHNY, CDR2 SVGAGI (reference sequence). The length of the CDR3 is 15 residues. Trimming cost V 0 bases and J 6 bases, with 12 bases left between them. The chain's CDR3 is CASSYSAGGGQPQHF. CDR3 DNA: TGTGCCAGCAGTTACTCGGCGGGGGGCGGTCAGCCCCAGCATTTT.

This clonotype was picked up many times. V gene TRBV4-1 combines with J gene TRBJ1-6; a possible D gene is TRBD1 (5 bases). CDR1 is MGHRA and CDR2 is YSYEKL in the germline V gene. V shed 0 bases and J shed 9 bases, with 15 bases lying between them. The CDR3 extends over 16 amino acids. The CDR3 loop reads CASSQEGISGTSPLHF. The CDR3 bases are TGCGCCAGCAGCCAAGAGGGCATTTCCGGGACTTCACCCCTCCACTTT.

The table lists this clonotype with many counts. This chain connects TRBV5-1 to TRBJ2-7; 8 positions agree with TRBD1. This CDR3 is 16 amino acids long. Germline V lookup: CDR1 SGHRS, CDR2 YFSETQ. After removal of 0 bases from V and 2 bases from J, the junction contained 7 bases not matched to a gene. The CDR3 here is CASSLGGQGPTYEQYF. CDR3 sequence (DNA): TGCGCCAGCAGCTTGGGTGGACAGGGCCCTACCTACGAGCAGTACTTC.

V usage is TRBV20-1 and J usage is TRBJ2-2, with a tentative D call TRBD2 (6 bases). CDR3 size: 14 residues. V was shortened by 6 bases and J by 0 bases, with 11 bases between the two germline ends. Per germline, CDR1 DFQATT and CDR2 SNEGSKA (reference sequence). CDR3 sequence: CSARDGANTGELFF. In DNA, the CDR3 is TGCAGTGCGCGGGACGGGGCGAACACCGGGGAGCTGTTTTTT.

This clonotype appeared a few times. One base away lies a much larger clone, so this may be a sequencing read error. No conserved phenylalanine or tryptophan ends this CDR3, so it is likely a read error. CDR3 sequence (DNA): TGTGCCAGCAGCTGGGGGGCGGCTCAAGAGACCCAGTACCTC. Translation gives CASSWGAAQETQYL. The V and J genes are TRBV7-9 and TRBJ2-5; D tentatively fits TRBD1 or TRBD2 (6 bases each). V lost 4 bases and J 2 bases, leaving 11 bases between the germline ends. The germline CDR1 and CDR2 sequences are SEHNR and FQNEAQ (reference sequence). CDR3 length: 14 residues.

V is TRBV2 and J is TRBJ2-3; D call uncertain. CDR1 is SNHLY and CDR2 is FYNNEI in the germline V gene. Deletions cut 7 bases from V and 10 bases from J, with 9 bases between. The CDR3 extends over 10 amino acids. The CDR3 nucleotides read TGTGCCAGCACCCCAGAGCCGCAGTATTTT. Translation gives CASTPEPQYF.

This clonotype came up many times. The V call is TRBV29-1, the J call TRBJ2-1; 7 positions agree with TRBD2. V shed 3 bases, J shed 2 bases, and the junction held 13 bases outside the gene matches. This CDR3 is 17 amino acids long. The germline gives CDR1 SQVTM, CDR2 ANQGSEA. The CDR3 region has the DNA TGCAGCGTTGATTGGGGGGGACCCCTTACTACCTACAATGAGCAGTTCTTC. It is translated as CSVDWGGPLTTYNEQFF.

The chain joins TRBV6-6 to TRBJ2-1; tentative D call: TRBD1 (6 bases). The CDR3 length is 17 residues. From germline, CDR1 is MNHNY and CDR2 SVGAGI (reference sequence). V dropped 5 bases and J dropped 8 bases, with 25 bases sitting between them. The CDR3 loop reads CASSHGSGTRLIDEQFF. CDR3 sequence (DNA): TGTGCCAGCAGTCACGGGTCCGGGACAAGACTGATCGATGAGCAGTTCTTC.

In this sample, this clonotype turned up once. This chain links TRBV5-1 with TRBJ1-2; D is undetermined. Germline V CDR1 and CDR2: SGHRS, YFSETQ. Trimming took 2 bases from V and 6 from J, leaving 5 bases between them. The CDR3 has 11 amino acids. CDR3 bases: TGCGCCAGCAGCTTTGGGGATGGCTACACCTTC. Translated, it gives CASSFGDGYTF.

The chain carries TRBV18 and TRBJ2-7, with D perhaps TRBD2 (6 bases). This CDR3 is 15 amino acids long. The V gene's germline CDR1 is KGHSH and CDR2 LQKENI. V was shortened by 1 base and J by 3 bases, with 13 bases between the two germline ends. The CDR3 region has the DNA TGTGCCAGCTCACCACTCCGCGGGGTATACTACGAGCAGTACTTC. Translation gives CASSPLRGVYYEQYF.

The chain is built from TRBV20-1 and TRBJ2-2, with 10 bases lining up with TRBD1. The J call is in doubt because the DNA end fits TRBJ1-1 better. This CDR3 is 13 amino acids long. Germline CDR1 and CDR2: DFQATT and SNEGSKA (reference sequence). Written as DNA, the CDR3 is TGCAGTGCTACATGGACAGGGGGCACTGAAGCTTTCTTT. Amino acids: CSATWTGGTEAFF.

On this clonotype: This may come from a read error, since a much larger clone is one base off. The chain recombines TRBV28 with TRBJ2-3; D ambiguous. The V end was cut by 6 bases, the J end by 2 bases, with 12 bases between. This CDR3 is 14 amino acids long. The V gene's germline CDR1 is MDHEN and CDR2 SYDVKM. CDR3 protein: CASSPPRDTDTQYF. Written as DNA, the CDR3 is TGTGCCAGCAGCCCACCACGCGACACAGATACGCAGTATTTT.

The rearrangement uses TRBV29-1 and TRBJ2-3; D is uncertain. Deletions cut 8 bases from V and 6 bases from J, with 9 bases between. In germline, CDR1 is SQVTM, CDR2 ANQGSEA. The CDR3 runs to 10 residues. The CDR3: CSSREDTQYF. Here the CDR3 DNA reads TGCAGCAGTCGTGAGGATACGCAGTATTTT.

This clonotype was counted at least ten times. The J gene is TRBJ2-7, the V gene TRBV9; no clear D gene. Trimming took off 4 bases at V and 4 bases at J, with 18 bases between the two ends. CDR1 SGDLS and CDR2 YYNGEE come from the germline V gene. The CDR3 consists of 15 residues. The CDR3 nucleotides are TGTGCCAGCAGCCCTTCGTTCAACCGAGATTACGAGCAGTACTTC. Its protein is CASSPSFNRDYEQYF. Using reference TRBV9 and TRBJ2-7 for the parts outside the CDR3, the full variable domain is DSGVTQTPKHLITATGQRVTLRCSPRSGDLSVYWYQQSLDQGLQFLIQYYNGEERAKGNILERFSAQQFPDLHSELNLSSLELGDSALYFCASSPSFNRDYEQYFGPGTRLTVT.